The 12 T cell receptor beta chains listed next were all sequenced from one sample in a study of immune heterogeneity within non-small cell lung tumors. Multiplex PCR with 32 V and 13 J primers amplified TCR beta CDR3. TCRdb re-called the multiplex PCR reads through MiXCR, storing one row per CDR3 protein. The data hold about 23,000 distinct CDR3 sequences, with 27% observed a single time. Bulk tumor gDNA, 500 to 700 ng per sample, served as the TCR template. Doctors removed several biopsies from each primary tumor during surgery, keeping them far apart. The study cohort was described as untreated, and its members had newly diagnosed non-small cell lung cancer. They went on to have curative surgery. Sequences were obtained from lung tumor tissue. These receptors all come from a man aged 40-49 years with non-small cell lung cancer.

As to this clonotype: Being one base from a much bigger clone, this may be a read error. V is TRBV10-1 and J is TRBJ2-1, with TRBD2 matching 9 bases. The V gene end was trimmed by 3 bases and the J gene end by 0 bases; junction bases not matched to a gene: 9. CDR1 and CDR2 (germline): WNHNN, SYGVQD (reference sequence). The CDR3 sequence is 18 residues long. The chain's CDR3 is CASSDTTSGLISYNEQFF. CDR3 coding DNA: TGCGCCAGCAGTGACACGACTAGCGGCCTCATCTCCTACAATGAGCAGTTCTTC.

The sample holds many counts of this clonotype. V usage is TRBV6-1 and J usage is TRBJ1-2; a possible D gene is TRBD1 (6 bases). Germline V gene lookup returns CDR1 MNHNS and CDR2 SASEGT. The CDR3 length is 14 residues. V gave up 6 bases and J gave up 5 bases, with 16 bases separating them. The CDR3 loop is CASSPAGQSYGYTF. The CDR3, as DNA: TGTGCCAGCAGCCCTGCCGGACAGTCTTATGGCTACACCTTC.

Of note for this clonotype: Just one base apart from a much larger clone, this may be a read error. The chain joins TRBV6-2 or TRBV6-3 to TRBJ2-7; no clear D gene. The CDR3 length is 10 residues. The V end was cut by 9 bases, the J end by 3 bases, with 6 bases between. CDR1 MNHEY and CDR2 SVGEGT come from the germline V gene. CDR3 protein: CARGNYEQYF. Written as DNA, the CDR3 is TGTGCCAGAGGGAACTACGAGCAGTACTTC.

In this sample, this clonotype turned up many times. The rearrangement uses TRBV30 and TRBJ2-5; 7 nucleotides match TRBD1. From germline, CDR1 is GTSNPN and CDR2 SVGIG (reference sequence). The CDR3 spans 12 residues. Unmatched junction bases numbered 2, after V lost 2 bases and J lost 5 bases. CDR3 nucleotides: TGTGCCTGGAGTAAGGGGGCGGAGACCCAGTACTTC. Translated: CAWSKGAETQYF.

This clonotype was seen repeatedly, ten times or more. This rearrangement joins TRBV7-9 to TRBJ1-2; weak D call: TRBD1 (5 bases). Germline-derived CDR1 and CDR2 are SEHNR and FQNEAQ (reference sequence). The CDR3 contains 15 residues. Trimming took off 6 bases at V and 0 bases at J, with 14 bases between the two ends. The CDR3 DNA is TGTGCCAGCAGAGGAGGAGCAGGGACTAACTATGGCTACACCTTC. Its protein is CASRGGAGTNYGYTF.

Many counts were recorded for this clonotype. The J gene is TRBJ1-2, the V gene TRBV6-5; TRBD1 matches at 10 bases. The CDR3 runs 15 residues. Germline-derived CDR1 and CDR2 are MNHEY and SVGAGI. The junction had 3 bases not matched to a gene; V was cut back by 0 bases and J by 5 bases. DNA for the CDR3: TGTGCCAGCAGTTACTCGGGACAGGGGCGGTATGGCTACACCTTC. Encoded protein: CASSYSGQGRYGYTF.

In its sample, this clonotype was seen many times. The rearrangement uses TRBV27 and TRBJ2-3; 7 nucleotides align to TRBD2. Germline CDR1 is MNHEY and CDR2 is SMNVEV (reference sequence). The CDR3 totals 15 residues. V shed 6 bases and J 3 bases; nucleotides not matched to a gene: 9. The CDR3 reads CASRPRGGRTDTQYF. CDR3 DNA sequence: TGTGCCAGCAGACCACGAGGCGGGAGAACAGATACGCAGTATTTT.

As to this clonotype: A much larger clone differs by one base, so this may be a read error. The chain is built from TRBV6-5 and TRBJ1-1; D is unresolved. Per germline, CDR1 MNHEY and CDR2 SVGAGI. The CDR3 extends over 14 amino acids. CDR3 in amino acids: CASTYVWGGSEAFF. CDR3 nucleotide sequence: TGTGCCAGCACTTACGTGTGGGGTGGCTCTGAAGCTTTCTTT.

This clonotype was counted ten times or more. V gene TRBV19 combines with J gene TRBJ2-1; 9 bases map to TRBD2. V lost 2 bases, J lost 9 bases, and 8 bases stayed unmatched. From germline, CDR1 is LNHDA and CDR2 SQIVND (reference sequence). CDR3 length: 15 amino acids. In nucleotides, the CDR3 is TGTGCCAGTAGTATACTAAGCGGGAGGATGGGTGAGCAGTTCTTC. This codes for CASSILSGRMGEQFF.

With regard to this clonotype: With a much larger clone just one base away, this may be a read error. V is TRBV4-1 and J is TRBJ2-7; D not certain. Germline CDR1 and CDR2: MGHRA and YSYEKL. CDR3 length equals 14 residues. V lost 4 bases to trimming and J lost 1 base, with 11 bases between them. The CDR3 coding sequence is TGCGCCAGCAGCCGAGTTCTCCAATCCTACGAGCAGTACTTC. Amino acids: CASSRVLQSYEQYF.

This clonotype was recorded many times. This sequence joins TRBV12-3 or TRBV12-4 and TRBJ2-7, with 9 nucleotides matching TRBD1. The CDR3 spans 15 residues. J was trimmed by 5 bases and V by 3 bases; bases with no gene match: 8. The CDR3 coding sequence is TGTGCCAGCAGTTTTGGCGGACAGGGGAGGAACGAGCAGTACTTC. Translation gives CASSFGGQGRNEQYF.

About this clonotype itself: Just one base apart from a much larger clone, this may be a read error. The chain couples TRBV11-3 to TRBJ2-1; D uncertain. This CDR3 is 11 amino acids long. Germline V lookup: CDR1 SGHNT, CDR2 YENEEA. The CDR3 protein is CASNLLHEQFF. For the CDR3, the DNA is TGTGCCAGCAACTTACTACATGAGCAGTTCTTC.